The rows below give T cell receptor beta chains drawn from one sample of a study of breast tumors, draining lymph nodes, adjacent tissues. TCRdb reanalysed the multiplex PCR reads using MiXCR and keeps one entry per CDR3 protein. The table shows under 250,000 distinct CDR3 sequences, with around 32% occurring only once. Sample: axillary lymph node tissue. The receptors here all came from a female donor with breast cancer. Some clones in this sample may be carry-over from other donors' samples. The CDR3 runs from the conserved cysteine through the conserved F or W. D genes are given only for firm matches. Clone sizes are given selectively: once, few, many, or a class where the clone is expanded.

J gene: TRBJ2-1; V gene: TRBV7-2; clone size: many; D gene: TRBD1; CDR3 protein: CASSPGDRGVSYNEQFF; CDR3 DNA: TGTGCCAGCAGCCCCGGGGACAGGGGGGTGTCCTACAATGAGCAGTTCTTC
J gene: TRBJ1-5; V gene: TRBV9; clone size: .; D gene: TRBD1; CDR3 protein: CASSGGQGAICCSQPQHF; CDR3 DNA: TGTGCCAGCAGCGGGGGACAGGGGGCTATCTGTTGTAGTCAGCCCCAGCATTTT
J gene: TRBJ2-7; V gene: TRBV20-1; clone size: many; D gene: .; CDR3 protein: CSARGNTYEQYF; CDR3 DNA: TGCAGTGCTAGAGGCAATACCTACGAGCAGTACTTC
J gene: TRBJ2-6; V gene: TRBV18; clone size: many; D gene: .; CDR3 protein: CASSPPGRSGANVLTF; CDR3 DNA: TGTGCCAGCTCACCACCGGGGAGGTCTGGGGCCAACGTCCTGACTTTC
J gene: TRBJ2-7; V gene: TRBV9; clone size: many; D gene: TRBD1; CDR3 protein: CASSVGTGTSYEQYF; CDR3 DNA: TGTGCCAGCAGCGTAGGGACAGGGACCTCCTACGAGCAGTACTTC
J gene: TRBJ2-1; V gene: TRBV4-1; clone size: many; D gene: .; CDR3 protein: CASSQGTPSYNEQFF; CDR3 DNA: TGCGCCAGCAGCCAAGGGACGCCCTCCTACAATGAGCAGTTCTTC
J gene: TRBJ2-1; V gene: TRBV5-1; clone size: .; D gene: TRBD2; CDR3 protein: CASSEGTSGSTHNEQFF; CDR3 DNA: TGCGCCAGCAGCGAGGGGACTAGCGGGAGCACCCACAATGAGCAGTTCTTC
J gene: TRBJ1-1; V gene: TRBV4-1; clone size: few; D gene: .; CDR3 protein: CASSHGDRLNTEAFF; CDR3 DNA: TGCGCCAGCAGCCATGGTGACAGGCTGAACACTGAAGCTTTCTTT
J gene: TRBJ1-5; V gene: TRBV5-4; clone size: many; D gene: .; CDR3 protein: CASSLGGQNQPQHF; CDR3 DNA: TGTGCCAGCAGCCTGGGAGGACAGAATCAGCCCCAGCATTTT
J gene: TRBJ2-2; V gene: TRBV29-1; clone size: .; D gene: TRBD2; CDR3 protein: CSVEDKLAGELFF; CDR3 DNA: TGCAGCGTTGAAGATAAACTAGCGGGGGAGCTGTTTTTT
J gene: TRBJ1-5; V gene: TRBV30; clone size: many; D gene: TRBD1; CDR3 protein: CAWSGGTVNQPQHF; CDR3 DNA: TGTGCCTGGAGTGGGGGGACAGTCAATCAGCCCCAGCATTTT
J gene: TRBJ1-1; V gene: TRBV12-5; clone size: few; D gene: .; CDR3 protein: CASGFQGGTTEAFF; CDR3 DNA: TGTGCTAGTGGTTTCCAGGGAGGGACCACTGAAGCTTTCTTT
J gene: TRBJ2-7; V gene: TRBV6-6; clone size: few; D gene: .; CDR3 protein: CASRPGGDLTYEQYF; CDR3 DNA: TGTGCCAGCAGGCCCGGTGGGGACTTAACCTACGAGCAGTACTTC
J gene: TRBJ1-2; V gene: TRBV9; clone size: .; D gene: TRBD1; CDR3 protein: CASSKGQGYVVDGYTF; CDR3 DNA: TGTGCCAGCAGCAAGGGACAGGGGTACGTCGTGGACGGCTACACCTTC
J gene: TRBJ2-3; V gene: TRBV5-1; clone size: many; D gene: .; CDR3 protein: CASSGGGATTDTQYF; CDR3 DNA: TGCGCCAGCAGCGGAGGGGGGGCGACCACAGATACGCAGTATTTT
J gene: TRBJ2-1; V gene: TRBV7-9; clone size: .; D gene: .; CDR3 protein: CASSLLDSRDEQFF; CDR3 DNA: TGTGCCAGCAGCTTATTGGATAGCAGGGATGAGCAGTTCTTC